The 18 T cell receptor beta chains below were found in one sample sequenced in a study of chemoradiotherapy in HPV16-positive cancers. Generated by immunoSEQ multiplex PCR, the TCRdb table keeps only in-frame clones and is missing some. The sample holds about 7,800 clones, 55% to 70% seen once. This sample was taken from a patient who underwent chemoradiotherapy. These TCRs come from a human donor with HPV-associated anogenital cancer.

The V call is TRBV27, the J call TRBJ1-1; D may be TRBD1 (5 bases). Trimming left V 9 bases short and J 6 bases short, with 17 bases between. Germline CDR1 and CDR2: MNHEY and SMNVEV (reference sequence). CDR3 length: 13 amino acids. CDR3 protein: CASMTVFGSEAFF. The CDR3, as DNA: TGTGCCAGTATGACAGTATTTGGATCTGAAGCTTTCTTT.

The gene calls are TRBV4-3 and TRBJ1-2; 8 bases map to TRBD1. The CDR3 is 14 amino acids. The V and J ends lost 1 base and 6 bases, in that order; junction bases with no gene match: 4. Germline V gives CDR1 LGHNA, CDR2 YSLEER. CDR3 region: CASSQVGGQDGYTF. Here the CDR3 DNA reads TGCGCCAGCAGCCAAGTTGGGGGACAGGATGGCTACACCTTC.

V gene TRBV4-3 combines with J gene TRBJ1-2; TRBD1 matches 10 bases. The J segment lost 8 bases and the V segment lost 3 bases, leaving 15 bases of the junction unmatched. The CDR3 consists of 17 residues. Germline CDR1 reads LGHNA; CDR2 reads YSLEER. The CDR3, as DNA: TGCGCCAGCAGCCAGTCCGGGACAGGGGTAGGCCTGGAGGGCTACACCTTC. It translates to CASSQSGTGVGLEGYTF.

This chain links TRBV7-8 with TRBJ2-7; 7 bases agree with TRBD2. The CDR3 sequence is 13 residues long. V dropped 3 bases and J dropped 5; count of bases not matched to a gene: 4. Per germline, CDR1 SGHVS and CDR2 FQNEAQ. Written as DNA, the CDR3 is TGTGCCAGCAGCTTTGGGGGGGTTAACGAGCAGTACGTC. It translates to CASSFGGVNEQYV.

The gene calls are TRBV4-3 and TRBJ1-1, with a tentative D call TRBD1 (6 bases). The CDR3 runs to 16 residues. Germline V gives CDR1 LGHNA, CDR2 YSLEER. V dropped 0 bases and J dropped 11 bases, with 22 bases sitting between them. The CDR3 DNA follows: TGCGCCAGCAGCCAAGATTGGAGGGGGAAGTTTATAGGTGCTTTCTTT. Its protein is CASSQDWRGKFIGAFF.

This CDR3 is CASSYRRPLGTQYF. DNA for the CDR3: TGTGCCAGCAGTTATCGCAGGCCTTTAGGTACGCAGTATTTT. V and J are TRBV6-5 and TRBJ2-3; no clear D. Germline loops: CDR1 MNHEY, CDR2 SVGAGI. Trimming took off 3 bases at V and 8 bases at J, with 15 bases between the two ends. The length of the CDR3 is 14 residues.

V is TRBV27 and J is TRBJ2-3, with 14 bases aligning to TRBD2. Germline V gene sequence: CDR1 MNHEY, CDR2 SMNVEV (reference sequence). CDR3 length equals 14 residues. V lost 10 bases, J lost 5 bases, and 5 bases stayed unmatched. This CDR3 is CATRLAGGLDTQYF. CDR3 DNA sequence: TGTGCCACCAGACTAGCGGGAGGGTTAGATACGCAGTATTTT.

The rearrangement joins TRBV7-9 to TRBJ2-7; 8 bases line up with TRBD2. The CDR3 runs to 14 residues. V shed 4 bases and J 1 base; nucleotides not matched to a gene: 3. From germline, CDR1 is SEHNR and CDR2 FQNEAQ (reference sequence). As DNA, the CDR3 is TGTGCCAGCAGCTCTAGCGGGCTGTCCTACGAGCAGTACTTC. It yields the protein CASSSSGLSYEQYF. Supplemented by reference TRBV7-9 and TRBJ2-7, the full variable domain reads DTGVSQNPRHKITKRGQNVTFRCDPISEHNRLYWYRQTLGQGPEFLTYFQNEAQLEKSRLLSDRFSAERPKGSFSTLEIQRTEQGDSAMYLCASSSSGLSYEQYFGPGTRLTVT.

CDR3 nucleotide sequence: TGTGCCAGCAGCTTAGTACAGGCCGTCGTTTCACCCCTCCACTTT. Translation gives CASSLVQAVVSPLHF. The chain links TRBV7-2 to TRBJ1-6; D is possibly TRBD1 (5 bases). The V and J ends lost 1 base and 9 bases respectively, with 13 bases between them. Germline CDR1 and CDR2: SGHTA and FQGNSA. The CDR3 length is 15 residues.

J is TRBJ2-1 and V is TRBV5-4; TRBD2 matches at 8 bases. The CDR3 has 16 amino acids. Germline lookup yields CDR1 SGHNT and CDR2 YYREEE (reference sequence). The J segment lost 2 bases and the V segment lost 2 bases, leaving 6 bases of the junction unmatched. The CDR3 DNA reads TGTGCCAGCAGCTTACTCGGGGGGGGAACCTACAATGAGCAGTTCTTC. This codes for CASSLLGGGTYNEQFF.

This clone was picked up a small number of times. V usage is TRBV5-4 and J usage is TRBJ1-2, with 7 positions matching TRBD1. The CDR3 runs to 14 residues. Unmatched junction bases numbered 7, after V lost 1 base and J lost 7 bases. The germline CDR1 and CDR2 sequences are SGHNT and YYREEE (reference sequence). DNA of the CDR3: TGTGCCAGCAGCTTGTTGACAGGGATTCGTGGCTACACCTTC. It translates to CASSLLTGIRGYTF.

Only a few counts were recorded for this clone. V is TRBV11-2 and J is TRBJ1-2, with TRBD1 as a possible D gene (5 bases). The CDR3 loop spans 14 amino acids. CDR1 SGHAT and CDR2 FQNNGV come from the germline V gene. V lost 0 bases to trimming and J lost 2 bases, with 7 bases between them. The CDR3 is CASSLERGNYGYTF. CDR3 coding DNA: TGTGCCAGCAGCTTAGAACGGGGGAACTATGGCTACACCTTC.

This chain links TRBV25-1 with TRBJ2-7, with D maybe TRBD1 (7 bases). V gave up 7 bases and J gave up 0 bases, with 16 bases separating them. The CDR3 contains 15 residues. Germline CDR1 MGHDK, CDR2 SYGVNS. The CDR3 nucleotides are TGTGCCAGCATTCCAGGGGGGTTGAGCTCCTACGAGCAGTACGTC. It yields the protein CASIPGGLSSYEQYV.

This clone turned up a few times. The rearrangement uses TRBV9 and TRBJ1-5; TRBD1 agrees at 7 bases. The CDR3 has 14 amino acids. J gave up 4 bases and V 4 bases, and 5 bases lay outside the gene matches. Germline V lookup: CDR1 SGDLS, CDR2 YYNGEE. Here the CDR3 DNA reads TGTGCCAGCAGCTACACAGGGGATAATCAGCCCCAGCATTTT. Translating gives CASSYTGDNQPQHF.

V is TRBV7-2 and J is TRBJ1-1, with D possibly matching TRBD1 (6 bases). Germline lookup yields CDR1 SGHTA and CDR2 FQGNSA. The CDR3 has 14 residues. Trimming pared 5 bases from V and 5 bases from J, leaving 15 bases between. The DNA for the CDR3 is TGTGCCAGCAGCGGCGGGGGGCGCTTGACTGAAGCTTTCTTT. Its translation: CASSGGGRLTEAFF.

This clone was counted a single time. The chain links TRBV7-9 to TRBJ1-2; a weak D match, TRBD1 (5 bases). CDR1 SEHNR and CDR2 FQNEAQ come from the germline V gene (reference sequence). CDR3 length equals 15 residues. V lost 2 bases and J 8 bases, leaving 18 bases between the germline ends. CDR3 amino acids: CASSLRTNRELGYTF. CDR3 in DNA: TGTGCCAGCAGCTTACGGACAAATCGGGAGCTCGGCTACACCTTC. Full variable domain (outside the CDR3, taken from reference TRBV7-9 and TRBJ1-2): DTGVSQNPRHKITKRGQNVTFRCDPISEHNRLYWYRQTLGQGPEFLTYFQNEAQLEKSRLLSDRFSAERPKGSFSTLEIQRTEQGDSAMYLCASSLRTNRELGYTFGSGTRLTVV.

This clone is judged large (0.1 to 1%). The rearrangement links TRBV6-7 to TRBJ1-5; no definite D call. TRBV6-7 belongs to the ORF category, with a function that is uncertain. V lost 10 bases to trimming and J lost 10 bases, with 23 bases between them. This CDR3 has 14 residues. The CDR3 sequence is CANPRQVDLIPQHF. Written as DNA, the CDR3 is TGTGCCAACCCGAGGCAGGTTGACTTAATTCCCCAGCATTTT.

The CDR3 DNA reads as TGTGCCAGCAGCTTACAGACAGGGTCGGAAAACATTCAGTACTTC. The encoded protein is CASSLQTGSENIQYF. The J gene is TRBJ2-4, the V gene TRBV7-2, with 7 bases lining up with TRBD1. The germline V gene has CDR1 SGHTA and CDR2 FQGNSA. The junction had 6 bases not matched to a gene; V was cut back by 2 bases and J by 5 bases. This CDR3 has 15 residues.